One and the same sample provided the 3 T cell receptor beta chains below, sequenced in a study of cytomegalovirus exposure and HLA in healthy donors. The PCR made use of 60 Vbeta and 13 Jbeta primers. Assay: immunoSEQ multiplex PCR; the TCRdb copy retains only in-frame clones and omits some. Of 55,000 to 75,000 clones listed, about 69% are singletons. Sequenced material: PBMCs. Receptors originate from a man aged 30-40 years in good health and CMV-seropositive.

The J gene is TRBJ2-3, the V gene TRBV10-3; the match to TRBD2 covers 14 bases. This CDR3 has 18 residues. J lost 0 bases, V lost 3 bases, and 5 bases had no gene match. The germline CDR1 and CDR2 sequences are ENHRY and SYGVKD. The CDR3 DNA reads TGTGCCATCAGTGATTTGACTAGCGGGGGGGCTAGCACAGATACGCAGTATTTT. It specifies CAISDLTSGGASTDTQYF.

The chain joins TRBV9 to TRBJ1-4; possibly TRBD1 for D (6 bases). The CDR3 has 14 amino acids. Trimming took off 7 bases at V and 8 bases at J, with 18 bases between the two ends. In germline, CDR1 is SGDLS, CDR2 YYNGEE. The CDR3 here is CASGGSGGGEKLFF. In nucleotides, the CDR3 is TGTGCCAGCGGGGGCTCCGGGGGAGGGGAAAAACTGTTTTTT.

The chain carries TRBV7-9 and TRBJ2-5; D gene unclear. This CDR3 contains 12 residues. Trimming removed 4 bases at V and 5 bases at J, with 8 bases between. Germline CDR1 and CDR2: SEHNR and FQNEAQ (reference sequence). The CDR3 bases are TGTGCCAGCAGCTCAGGTGGTGAGACCCAGTACTTC. It translates to CASSSGGETQYF.